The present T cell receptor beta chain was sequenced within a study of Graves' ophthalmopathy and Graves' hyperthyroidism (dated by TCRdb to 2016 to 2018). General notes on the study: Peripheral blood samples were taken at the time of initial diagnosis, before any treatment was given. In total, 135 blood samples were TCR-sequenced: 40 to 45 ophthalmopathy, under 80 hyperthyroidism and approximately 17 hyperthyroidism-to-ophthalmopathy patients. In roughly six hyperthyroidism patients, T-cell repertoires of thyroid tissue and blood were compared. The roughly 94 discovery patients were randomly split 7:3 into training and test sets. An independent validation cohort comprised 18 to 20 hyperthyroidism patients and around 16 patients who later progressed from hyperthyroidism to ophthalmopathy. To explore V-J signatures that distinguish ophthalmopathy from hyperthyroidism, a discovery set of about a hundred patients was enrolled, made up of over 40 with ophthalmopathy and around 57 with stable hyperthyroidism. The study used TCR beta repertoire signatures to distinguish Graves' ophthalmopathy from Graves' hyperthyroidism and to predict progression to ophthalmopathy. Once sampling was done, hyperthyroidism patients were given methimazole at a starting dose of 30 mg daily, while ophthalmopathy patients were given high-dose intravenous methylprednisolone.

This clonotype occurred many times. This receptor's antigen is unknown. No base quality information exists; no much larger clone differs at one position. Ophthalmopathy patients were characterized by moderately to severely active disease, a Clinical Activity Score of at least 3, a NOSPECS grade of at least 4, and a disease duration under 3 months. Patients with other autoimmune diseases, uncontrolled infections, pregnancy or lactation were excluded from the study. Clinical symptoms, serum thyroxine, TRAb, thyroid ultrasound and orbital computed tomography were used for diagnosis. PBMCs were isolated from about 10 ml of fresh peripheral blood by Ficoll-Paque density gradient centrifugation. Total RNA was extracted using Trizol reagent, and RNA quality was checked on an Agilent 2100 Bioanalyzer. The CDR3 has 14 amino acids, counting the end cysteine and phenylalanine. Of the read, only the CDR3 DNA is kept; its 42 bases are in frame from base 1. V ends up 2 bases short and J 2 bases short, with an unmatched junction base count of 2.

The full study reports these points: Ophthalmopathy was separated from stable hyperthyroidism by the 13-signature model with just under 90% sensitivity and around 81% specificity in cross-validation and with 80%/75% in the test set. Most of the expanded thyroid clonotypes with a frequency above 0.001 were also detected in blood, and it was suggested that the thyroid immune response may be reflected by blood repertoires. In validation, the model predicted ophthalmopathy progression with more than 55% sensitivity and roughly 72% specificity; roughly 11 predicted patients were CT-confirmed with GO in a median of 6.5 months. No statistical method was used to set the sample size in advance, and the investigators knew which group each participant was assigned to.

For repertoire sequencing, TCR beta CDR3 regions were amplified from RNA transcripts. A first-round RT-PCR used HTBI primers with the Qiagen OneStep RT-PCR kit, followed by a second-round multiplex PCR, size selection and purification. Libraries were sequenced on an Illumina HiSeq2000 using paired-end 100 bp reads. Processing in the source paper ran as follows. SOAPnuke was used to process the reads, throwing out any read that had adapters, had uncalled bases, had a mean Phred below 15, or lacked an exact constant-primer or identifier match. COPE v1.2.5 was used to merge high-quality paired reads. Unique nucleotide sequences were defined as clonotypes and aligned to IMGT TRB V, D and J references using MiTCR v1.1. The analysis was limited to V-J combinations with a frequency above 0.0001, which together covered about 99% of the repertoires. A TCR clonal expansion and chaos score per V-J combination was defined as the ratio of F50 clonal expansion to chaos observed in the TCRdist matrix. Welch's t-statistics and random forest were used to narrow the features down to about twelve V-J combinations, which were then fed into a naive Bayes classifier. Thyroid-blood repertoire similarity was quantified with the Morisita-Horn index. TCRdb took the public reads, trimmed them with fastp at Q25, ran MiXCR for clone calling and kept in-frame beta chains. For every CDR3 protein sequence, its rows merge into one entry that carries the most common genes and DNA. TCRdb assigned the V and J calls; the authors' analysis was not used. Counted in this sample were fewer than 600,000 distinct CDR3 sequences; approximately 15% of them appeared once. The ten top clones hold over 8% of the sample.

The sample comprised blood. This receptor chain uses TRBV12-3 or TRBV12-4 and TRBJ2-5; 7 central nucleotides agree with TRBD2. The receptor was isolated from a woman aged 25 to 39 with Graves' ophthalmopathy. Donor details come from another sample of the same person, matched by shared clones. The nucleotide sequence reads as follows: TGTGCCAGCAGTTTATTCGGGGGGCAAGAGACCCAGTACTTC. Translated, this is CASSLFGGQETQYF.